The next 10 T cell receptor beta chains were all read from a single sample in a study of identical twins. TCRdb re-derived calls from the 5' RACE reads in MiXCR, one entry per CDR3 protein. The sample has about 240,000 distinct CDR3 sequences, 8% to 11% seen once. Material: memory T cells sorted from blood. All receptors derive from a man over 45 in good health.

This clonotype has ten or more counts. The chain carries TRBV11-2 and TRBJ1-2; D is unclear. This CDR3 region has 13 residues. V was cut by 3 bases and J by 4 bases, with 9 bases left in between. Germline CDR1 is SGHAT and CDR2 is FQNNGV. CDR3 sequence reads: CASSLADIYGYTF. The CDR3 region has the DNA TGTGCCAGCAGCTTGGCGGATATCTATGGCTACACCTTC.

The chain has TRBV15 and TRBJ2-3; TRBD2 matches at 8 bases. CDR1 is LNHNV, CDR2 YYDKDF, per germline (reference sequence). The CDR3 runs to 17 residues. J was trimmed by 3 bases and V by 3 bases; bases with no gene match: 11. The CDR3 spells CATSSFGLAPRTDTQYF. The DNA for the CDR3 is TGTGCCACCAGCAGCTTCGGACTAGCCCCCCGGACAGATACGCAGTATTTT.

The sample holds many counts of this clonotype. The V and J genes are TRBV9 and TRBJ1-1; D not certain. Germline V gene sequence: CDR1 SGDLS, CDR2 YYNGEE. The CDR3 length is 14 residues. Trimming shortened V by 0 bases and J by 2 bases, and 8 bases separated the two germline ends. The CDR3 bases are TGTGCCAGCAGCGTAGGTAGGGTTAACACTGAAGCTTTCTTT. It encodes CASSVGRVNTEAFF.

This clonotype was recorded a few times. The rearrangement links TRBV29-1 to TRBJ2-5, with D possibly TRBD1 on 6 matching bases. Trimming pared 5 bases from V and 1 base from J, leaving 8 bases between. The germline gives CDR1 SQVTM, CDR2 ANQGSEA. The CDR3 is 12 amino acids. CDR3: CSVRRGQETQYF. The CDR3 DNA reads as TGCAGCGTTCGCAGGGGCCAAGAGACCCAGTACTTC.

This clonotype was counted a few times. The rearrangement joins TRBV10-3 to TRBJ1-5; 10 positions agree with TRBD1. V lost 0 bases to trimming and J lost 7 bases; unmatched junction nucleotides: 3. The CDR3 runs 15 residues. Germline V CDR1 and CDR2: ENHRY, SYGVKD. The CDR3 coding sequence is TGTGCCATCAGTGAGTCGGACAGGGGGGGCCAGCCCCAGCATTTT. Translating it yields CAISESDRGGQPQHF.

The J gene is TRBJ1-5, the V gene TRBV4-2; D remains ambiguous. The V end lost 0 bases, the J end lost 10 bases, and 13 bases lay between the germline ends. The germline V gene encodes CDR1 LGHNA and CDR2 YNFKEQ. The CDR3 is 14 residues long. The CDR3 protein is CASSQDFVPDPQHF. Written as DNA, the CDR3 is TGTGCCAGCAGCCAAGATTTCGTCCCGGATCCCCAGCATTTT.

The chain carries TRBV3-1 and TRBJ2-7, with TRBD2 matching 9 bases. Germline CDR1 reads LGHDT; CDR2 reads YNNKEL (reference sequence). V shed 3 bases, J shed 0 bases, and the junction held 3 bases outside the gene matches. The CDR3 totals 15 residues. CDR3 loop: CASSHETSGSYEQYF. CDR3 nucleotide sequence: TGTGCCAGCAGCCATGAGACTAGCGGCTCCTACGAGCAGTACTTC.

This clonotype was observed many times. J is TRBJ1-5 and V is TRBV5-6; 7 bases map to TRBD1. The CDR3 sequence is 15 residues long. Trimming cost V 2 bases and J 2 bases; bases outside gene matches: 4. Germline loops: CDR1 SGHDT, CDR2 YYEEEE. CDR3 residues: CASSLLRGRNQPQHF. CDR3 DNA: TGTGCCAGCAGCTTATTAAGGGGGCGCAATCAGCCCCAGCATTTT.

In its sample, this clonotype was seen many times. The genes are TRBV19 and TRBJ1-1; D perhaps matches TRBD1 (5 bases). The germline V gene encodes CDR1 LNHDA and CDR2 SQIVND (reference sequence). The CDR3 is made up of 13 amino acids. Trimming took 1 base from V and 3 from J, leaving 6 bases between them. The CDR3 sequence is CASSIARDTEAFF. CDR3 DNA sequence: TGTGCCAGTAGTATAGCCAGGGACACTGAAGCTTTCTTT.

This clonotype was seen repeatedly, ten times or more. This chain connects TRBV20-1 to TRBJ2-7; TRBD2 matches at 7 bases. Looked up from germline, CDR1 is DFQATT and CDR2 is SNEGSKA (reference sequence). The V and J ends lost 1 base and 6 bases, in that order; junction bases with no gene match: 12. There are 15 residues in the CDR3. The chain's CDR3 is CSARGPTGGWTEQYF. CDR3 DNA: TGCAGTGCTAGAGGGCCGACGGGGGGATGGACCGAGCAGTACTTC.